This T cell receptor beta chain was captured by sequencing in a study of identical twins. Study-wide results and limits: Researchers reported weaker excess twin sharing in beta out-of-frame sequences. The study reached conclusions through statistical analysis that was cross-sectional, not following the same donors.

Per germline, CDR1 MNHEY and CDR2 SVGAGI. The CDR3 totals 17 residues. Germline trimming cut 6 bases from V and 1 base from J; bases unmatched to any gene: 13. It was template switching that added a universal primer site, and there were unique molecular identifiers on the cDNA. TCRdb itself ran the 5' RACE reads through MiXCR, one entry per CDR3 protein. Found here are 540,000 or so distinct CDR3 sequences, 20% to 25% of them singletons; the top ten hold approximately 0.52%. This clonotype has just a few counts. Its specificity is unknown. The data also belong to a second study, concerning yellow fever vaccine responses in identical twins.

The rearrangement uses TRBV6-5 and TRBJ2-5; 8 positions agree with TRBD1. The TCR sequence derives from a woman under 30 in good health. Sequencing used CD4+ T cells sorted from blood. This chain's CDR3 is CASRTRTGSGAQETQYF. The CDR3 nucleotides are TGTGCCAGCAGAACTCGGACAGGGAGTGGGGCCCAAGAGACCCAGTACTTC.